This T cell receptor (beta chain) was observed in a study of neoadjuvant anti-PD-1 for oral cavity cancer. Study overall: Patients mostly received three to four biweekly nivolumab doses at 3 mg/kg before surgery. Study conclusions and caveats: With a few patients per group, TCR findings need larger cohorts.

The assay was immunoSEQ multiplex PCR, and TCRdb's table has in-frame clones only and misses some. The table includes about 13,000 clones, 67% detected once. Notes on this clone: What it recognizes is unknown.

Time point: after neoadjuvant nivolumab, at surgical resection. The patients had HPV-negative, locally advanced oral cavity squamous cell carcinoma. The germline V gene has CDR1 SGHRS and CDR2 YFSETQ. J was trimmed by 7 bases and V by 3 bases; bases with no gene match: 6. This CDR3 has 15 amino acids. This rearrangement joins TRBV5-1 to TRBJ2-1; 11 bases line up with TRBD2. The sample consisted of PBMCs, taken after nivolumab (anti-PD-1) treatment. The sequence came from a person aged 40 to 85 with oral cavity squamous cell carcinoma. The CDR3: CASSSARLAGNEQFF. For the CDR3, the DNA is TGCGCCAGCAGCTCCGCGAGACTAGCGGGAAATGAGCAGTTCTTC.